These T cell receptor beta chains were read from a single sample in a study of blood T cell repertoires in COVID-19. Some clones are missing from TCRdb's copy, which holds only in-frame ones; the method was immunoSEQ multiplex PCR. This table has roughly 100,000 clones, less than 90% appearing once. The sample comprised peripheral blood. Source of these receptors: an elderly man with acute or convalescent COVID-19. Each CDR3 is given with its conserved first and last residue. Fields, in order: CDR3 protein, CDR3 DNA, clone size, V gene, J gene, D gene. A D gene is named only where the DNA matches it firmly. For some rows the clone size is stated as once, few or many, or as a class when expanded; others skip it.

CDR3 protein: CASSLGRYYEQYF
CDR3 DNA: TGTGCCAGCAGTTTAGGCAGATACTACGAGCAGTACTTC
clone size: -
V gene: TRBV27
J gene: TRBJ2-7
D gene: -

CDR3 protein: CASKVAGDYGYTF
CDR3 DNA: TGTGCCAGTAAAGTAGCAGGGGACTATGGCTACACCTTC
clone size: -
V gene: TRBV28
J gene: TRBJ1-2
D gene: -

CDR3 protein: CASSLRGLRGYTF
CDR3 DNA: TGTGCCAGCAGTCTCAGGGGGCTTCGTGGCTACACCTTC
clone size: once
V gene: TRBV27
J gene: TRBJ1-2
D gene: TRBD1

CDR3 protein: CASSRGLADSYNEQFF
CDR3 DNA: TGTGCCAGCAGCCGTGGACTAGCGGATTCCTACAATGAGCAGTTCTTC
clone size: -
V gene: TRBV5-4
J gene: TRBJ2-1
D gene: TRBD2

CDR3 protein: CASSPGQGSLYEQYF
CDR3 DNA: TGCGCCAGCAGCCCAGGACAGGGGTCATTGTACGAGCAGTACTTC
clone size: -
V gene: TRBV5-1
J gene: TRBJ2-7
D gene: TRBD1

CDR3 protein: CASSLQGASNQPQHF
CDR3 DNA: TGTGCCAGCAGCTTACAGGGGGCGAGCAATCAGCCCCAGCATTTT
clone size: -
V gene: TRBV7-8
J gene: TRBJ1-5
D gene: TRBD1

CDR3 protein: CASSLSEWSKNIQYF
CDR3 DNA: TGTGCCAGCAGCTTATCGGAGTGGAGCAAAAACATTCAGTACTTC
clone size: once
V gene: TRBV7-2
J gene: TRBJ2-4
D gene: -

CDR3 protein: CASKVAGGQDTQYF
CDR3 DNA: TGTGCCAGTAAAGTAGCGGGAGGTCAAGATACGCAGTATTTT
clone size: -
V gene: TRBV19
J gene: TRBJ2-3
D gene: TRBD2

CDR3 protein: CASSSGGSVTGELFF
CDR3 DNA: TGTGCCAGCAGTTCGGGGGGGAGCGTCACCGGGGAGCTGTTTTTT
clone size: -
V gene: TRBV6-6
J gene: TRBJ2-2
D gene: TRBD2

CDR3 protein: CASRSSGSGYEQYF
CDR3 DNA: TGTGCCAGCCGTTCGAGCGGGAGTGGCTACGAGCAGTACTTC
clone size: -
V gene: TRBV6-2/TRBV6-3
J gene: TRBJ2-7
D gene: TRBD2